The clone carrying this T cell receptor (beta chain) has just a few counts. What it binds is not known. This sample is drawn from a study of T cell repertoires in cytomegalovirus infection. At the level of the study: Shared public TCR beta signatures pointed to both CMV infection and a matching HLA type. Overall study findings and caveats: Carriers of CMV and the relevant HLA type were discriminated by public TCR beta frequency. CMV-specific TCR beta clonotypes restricted by HLA-C were the ones dominating the ex vivo response.

In germline, CDR1 is SGHNT, CDR2 YYREEE (reference sequence). V lost 4 bases and J 1 base, leaving 17 bases between the germline ends. The CDR3 totals 17 residues. MiXCR was run by TCRdb on the reads, yielding one entry per CDR3 protein. Of about 150,000 distinct CDR3 sequences in the sample, about a quarter are singletons; the top ten hold 9.5% to 12%. The chain uses TRBV5-4 and TRBJ2-2; D ambiguous. This clonotype originated in a human donor in good health (CMV status not recorded). Some clones in this sample may be carry-over from other donors' samples. Sequences were obtained from PBMCs. The CDR3 coding sequence is TGTGCCAGCAGCATATACTGGGGTCTGGAGAACACCGGGGAGCTGTTTTTT. It specifies CASSIYWGLENTGELFF.